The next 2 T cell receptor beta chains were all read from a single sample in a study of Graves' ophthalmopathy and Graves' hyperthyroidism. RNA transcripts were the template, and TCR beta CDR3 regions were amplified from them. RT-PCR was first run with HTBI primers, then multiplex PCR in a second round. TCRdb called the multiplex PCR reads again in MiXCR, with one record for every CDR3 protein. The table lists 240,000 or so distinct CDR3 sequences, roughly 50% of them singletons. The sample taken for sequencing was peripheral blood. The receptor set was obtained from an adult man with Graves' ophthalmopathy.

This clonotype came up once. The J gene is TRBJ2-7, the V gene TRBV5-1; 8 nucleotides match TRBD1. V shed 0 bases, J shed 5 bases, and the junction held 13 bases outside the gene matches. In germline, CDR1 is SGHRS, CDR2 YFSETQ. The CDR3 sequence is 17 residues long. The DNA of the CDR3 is TGCGCCAGCAGCTTGGGACCCCAGGGGGCGGAAGAAGACGAGCAGTACTTC. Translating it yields CASSLGPQGAEEDEQYF.

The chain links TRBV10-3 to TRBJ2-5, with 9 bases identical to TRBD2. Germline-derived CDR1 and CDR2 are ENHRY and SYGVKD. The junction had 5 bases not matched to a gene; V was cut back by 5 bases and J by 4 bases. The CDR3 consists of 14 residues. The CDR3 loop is CAISSGGRGETQYF. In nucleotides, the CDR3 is TGTGCCATCAGTAGCGGGGGGCGAGGAGAGACCCAGTACTTC.